Listed below are T cell receptor beta chains from one sample, sequenced in a study of T cells in Graves' hyperthyroidism and ophthalmopathy. TCRdb reprocessed the multiplex PCR reads via MiXCR and lists one record per CDR3 protein. The profile shows about 680,000 distinct CDR3 sequences, roughly a third of them singletons. The sequencing sample was made of blood. The receptors derive from a woman in her 40s with Graves' hyperthyroidism. CDR3s include the opening cysteine and the closing phenylalanine or tryptophan. Fields, in order: V gene, J gene, clone size, D gene, CDR3 protein, CDR3 DNA. D genes are given only for firm matches. Clone size is given for some rows only: seen once, a few or many times, or a class if the clone is expanded.

V gene: TRBV10-3
J gene: TRBJ2-7
clone size: few
D gene: .
CDR3 protein: CAISRQLSYEQYF
CDR3 DNA: TGTGCCATCAGCCGACAGCTCTCCTACGAGCAGTACTTC

V gene: TRBV9
J gene: TRBJ2-5
clone size: few
D gene: TRBD2
CDR3 protein: CASTGGPGLAFQETQYF
CDR3 DNA: TGTGCCAGCACCGGCGGGCCGGGACTAGCGTTCCAAGAGACCCAGTACTTC

V gene: TRBV7-8
J gene: TRBJ1-1
clone size: .
D gene: .
CDR3 protein: CASSLNPWGGGNTEAFF
CDR3 DNA: TGTGCCAGCAGCTTAAACCCCTGGGGGGGCGGGAACACTGAAGCTTTCTTT

V gene: TRBV5-6
J gene: TRBJ2-3
clone size: .
D gene: .
CDR3 protein: CASSPGYTQYF
CDR3 DNA: TGTGCCAGCAGCCCCGGATATACGCAGTATTTT

V gene: TRBV28
J gene: TRBJ2-5
clone size: few
D gene: .
CDR3 protein: CASSLIRGSRETQYF
CDR3 DNA: TGTGCCAGCAGTTTAATCCGAGGGAGTAGAGAGACCCAGTACTTC

V gene: TRBV29-1
J gene: TRBJ2-1
clone size: .
D gene: TRBD1
CDR3 protein: CSGGTGTAYNEQFF
CDR3 DNA: TGCAGCGGGGGGACAGGGACAGCCTACAATGAGCAGTTCTTC

V gene: TRBV7-9
J gene: TRBJ1-2
clone size: many
D gene: TRBD1
CDR3 protein: CASSLVTGFSSYGYTF
CDR3 DNA: TGTGCCAGCAGCTTAGTGACAGGGTTTTCATCCTATGGCTACACCTTC

V gene: TRBV11-2
J gene: TRBJ1-2
clone size: many
D gene: TRBD1
CDR3 protein: CASSLGTGGHYGYTF
CDR3 DNA: TGTGCCAGCAGCTTAGGTACAGGGGGGCACTATGGCTACACCTTC

V gene: TRBV5-6
J gene: TRBJ2-7
clone size: .
D gene: .
CDR3 protein: CASSVGLSRQYF
CDR3 DNA: TGTGCCAGCAGCGTGGGATTGAGTAGACAGTACTTC

V gene: TRBV12-3/TRBV12-4
J gene: TRBJ1-2
clone size: .
D gene: .
CDR3 protein: CASSLDVPRNYGYTF
CDR3 DNA: TGTGCCAGCAGTTTAGACGTCCCACGTAACTATGGCTACACCTTC

V gene: TRBV10-3
J gene: TRBJ2-2
clone size: .
D gene: .
CDR3 protein: CASSEDMATGELFF
CDR3 DNA: TGTGCCAGCAGTGAGGACATGGCCACCGGGGAGCTGTTTTTT

V gene: TRBV7-3
J gene: TRBJ2-3
clone size: .
D gene: .
CDR3 protein: CASSLRGPPDTQYF
CDR3 DNA: TGTGCCAGCAGCTTGCGGGGGCCCCCCGATACGCAGTATTTT

V gene: TRBV12-3/TRBV12-4
J gene: TRBJ1-1
clone size: few
D gene: TRBD1
CDR3 protein: CASTRRTGVTEAFF
CDR3 DNA: TGTGCCAGCACTCGTAGGACAGGGGTAACTGAAGCTTTCTTT

V gene: TRBV29-1
J gene: TRBJ2-5
clone size: .
D gene: .
CDR3 protein: CSSSPQGSGETQYF
CDR3 DNA: TGCAGCAGTTCCCCCCAGGGCTCTGGCGAGACCCAGTACTTC

V gene: TRBV2
J gene: TRBJ1-6
clone size: .
D gene: TRBD1
CDR3 protein: CASLGQGNSPLHF
CDR3 DNA: TGTGCCAGCTTAGGACAGGGGAATTCACCCCTCCACTTT

V gene: TRBV19
J gene: TRBJ1-4
clone size: few
D gene: TRBD1
CDR3 protein: CASSAADRGFNEKLFF
CDR3 DNA: TGTGCCAGTAGTGCGGCCGACAGGGGTTTTAATGAAAAACTGTTTTTT

V gene: TRBV9
J gene: TRBJ1-2
clone size: many
D gene: .
CDR3 protein: CASSVVLVGYTF
CDR3 DNA: TGTGCCAGCAGCGTAGTCCTCGTGGGATACACCTTC

V gene: TRBV9
J gene: TRBJ2-2
clone size: .
D gene: TRBD2
CDR3 protein: CASSAGLAGRDNTGELFF
CDR3 DNA: TGTGCCAGCAGCGCGGGACTAGCGGGACGGGATAACACCGGGGAGCTGTTTTTT

V gene: TRBV7-9
J gene: TRBJ1-1
clone size: .
D gene: .
CDR3 protein: CASSLEQGGNTEAFF
CDR3 DNA: TGCGCCAGCAGCTTGGAACAGGGCGGAAACACTGAAGCTTTCTTT

V gene: TRBV20-1
J gene: TRBJ2-2
clone size: .
D gene: TRBD1
CDR3 protein: CSARGDRGETGELFF
CDR3 DNA: TGCAGTGCTAGGGGGGACAGGGGGGAAACCGGGGAGCTGTTTTTT

V gene: TRBV12-3/TRBV12-4
J gene: TRBJ1-5
clone size: many
D gene: TRBD1
CDR3 protein: CASSPADRGNQPQHF
CDR3 DNA: TGTGCCAGCAGTCCCGCGGACAGGGGCAATCAGCCCCAGCATTTT

V gene: TRBV20-1
J gene: TRBJ2-7
clone size: once
D gene: .
CDR3 protein: CSARVTGRPGYEQHF
CDR3 DNA: TGCAGTGCTAGAGTTACAGGGAGGCCTGGGTACGAGCAGCACTTC

V gene: TRBV12-3/TRBV12-4
J gene: TRBJ1-5
clone size: few
D gene: .
CDR3 protein: CASSAGAGNQPQHF
CDR3 DNA: TGTGCCAGCAGTGCAGGGGCAGGCAATCAGCCCCAGCATTTT

V gene: TRBV4-1
J gene: TRBJ1-5
clone size: few
D gene: TRBD1
CDR3 protein: CASSQPGQGWWQPQHF
CDR3 DNA: TGCGCCAGCAGCCAACCGGGACAGGGGTGGTGGCAGCCCCAGCATTTT

V gene: TRBV20-1
J gene: TRBJ2-5
clone size: .
D gene: TRBD2
CDR3 protein: CSAMGQGGEETQYF
CDR3 DNA: TGCAGTGCTATGGGGCAGGGAGGGGAAGAGACCCAGTACTTC

V gene: TRBV11-1
J gene: TRBJ1-2
clone size: .
D gene: .
CDR3 protein: CASSLSVSGYTF
CDR3 DNA: TGTGCCAGCAGCTTATCGGTCTCTGGCTACACCTTC

V gene: TRBV10-3
J gene: TRBJ2-1
clone size: few
D gene: .
CDR3 protein: CAISEGISEQFF
CDR3 DNA: TGTGCCATCTCGGAGGGAATCAGTGAGCAGTTCTTC

V gene: TRBV5-1
J gene: TRBJ1-6
clone size: .
D gene: .
CDR3 protein: CASSGDSYNSPLHF
CDR3 DNA: TGCGCCAGCAGCGGGGACTCCTATAATTCACCCCTCCACTTT

V gene: TRBV12-3/TRBV12-4
J gene: TRBJ1-1
clone size: few
D gene: .
CDR3 protein: CASTLGAGSIGAFF
CDR3 DNA: TGTGCCAGCACCCTAGGGGCAGGGTCCATAGGGGCTTTCTTT

V gene: TRBV20-1
J gene: TRBJ1-1
clone size: few
D gene: .
CDR3 protein: CSASTLVWENTEAFF
CDR3 DNA: TGCAGTGCTAGCACCCTAGTATGGGAGAACACTGAAGCTTTCTTT

V gene: TRBV10-3
J gene: TRBJ1-2
clone size: many
D gene: .
CDR3 protein: CAISGFYDGYTF
CDR3 DNA: TGTGCCATCTCAGGGTTTTATGATGGCTACACCTTC

V gene: TRBV5-1
J gene: TRBJ1-4
clone size: .
D gene: .
CDR3 protein: CASSQASQGYNEKLFF
CDR3 DNA: TGCGCCAGCAGCCAAGCCTCCCAGGGCTATAATGAAAAACTGTTTTTT

V gene: TRBV4-3
J gene: TRBJ2-5
clone size: .
D gene: TRBD2
CDR3 protein: CASSPWRSGGNQETQYF
CDR3 DNA: TGCGCCAGCAGCCCCTGGAGGAGCGGGGGGAACCAAGAGACCCAGTACTTC

V gene: TRBV20-1
J gene: TRBJ2-1
clone size: .
D gene: .
CDR3 protein: CSAEAGSSSSGEQFF
CDR3 DNA: TGCAGTGCTGAGGCGGGCTCGTCTTCTTCGGGTGAGCAGTTCTTC

V gene: TRBV7-3
J gene: TRBJ1-1
clone size: .
D gene: TRBD1
CDR3 protein: CASSSRTGTGYNTEAFF
CDR3 DNA: TGTGCCAGCAGCTCGAGAACCGGGACAGGGTATAACACTGAAGCTTTCTTT

V gene: TRBV7-2
J gene: TRBJ1-2
clone size: few
D gene: .
CDR3 protein: CASSQGPQRGGNYGYTF
CDR3 DNA: TGCGCCAGCAGCCAAGGTCCGCAGCGGGGTGGCAACTATGGCTACACCTTC

V gene: TRBV19
J gene: TRBJ1-1
clone size: many
D gene: .
CDR3 protein: CASSLQGRRRIENTEAFF
CDR3 DNA: TGTGCCAGTAGTCTTCAGGGGAGGCGCAGGATAGAGAACACTGAAGCTTTCTTT

V gene: TRBV7-6
J gene: TRBJ2-7
clone size: .
D gene: TRBD1
CDR3 protein: CASSFGDSWLSYEQYF
CDR3 DNA: TGTGCCAGCAGCTTCGGGGACAGCTGGTTATCCTACGAGCAGTACTTC

V gene: TRBV7-2
J gene: TRBJ1-2
clone size: .
D gene: .
CDR3 protein: CASSSIEVNYGYTF
CDR3 DNA: TGTGCCAGCAGCTCCATCGAGGTCAACTATGGCTACACCTTC

V gene: TRBV12-5
J gene: TRBJ1-2
clone size: many
D gene: .
CDR3 protein: CASGFGNGYTF
CDR3 DNA: TGTGCTAGTGGTTTCGGGAATGGCTACACCTTC

V gene: TRBV19
J gene: TRBJ1-1
clone size: .
D gene: TRBD1
CDR3 protein: CASSFLGQGTEAFF
CDR3 DNA: TGTGCCAGTAGTTTCCTCGGACAGGGCACTGAAGCTTTCTTT

V gene: TRBV5-1
J gene: TRBJ1-3
clone size: few
D gene: .
CDR3 protein: CASSQKEASGNTIYF
CDR3 DNA: TGCGCCAGCAGCCAGAAGGAGGCCTCTGGAAACACCATATATTTT

V gene: TRBV5-4
J gene: TRBJ1-2
clone size: many
D gene: .
CDR3 protein: CASSLRQAGGYTF
CDR3 DNA: TGTGCCAGCAGCCTGAGACAGGCCGGTGGCTACACCTTC

V gene: TRBV10-2
J gene: TRBJ1-6
clone size: many
D gene: .
CDR3 protein: CASSETENSPLHF
CDR3 DNA: TGCGCCAGCAGTGAGACAGAGAATTCACCCCTCCACTTT

V gene: TRBV12-3/TRBV12-4
J gene: TRBJ1-2
clone size: many
D gene: TRBD1
CDR3 protein: CASSHRGGNYGYTF
CDR3 DNA: TGTGCCAGCAGCCACAGGGGGGGGAACTATGGCTACACCTTC